The 20 T cell receptor beta chains below come from one sample, sequenced in a study of Ad26.COV2.S vaccination and SARS-CoV-2 variants. This table comes from immunoSEQ multiplex PCR, and its TCRdb copy is limited to in-frame clones, with some not included. The table records roughly 420,000 clones, roughly nine tenths of them present only once. Treatment: 19 received Ad26.COV2.S at low or high dose, single or two shots; 5 received placebo; per-sample allocation not given. Collection of samples fell on day 63 after the first vaccine or placebo injection. The sample here was peripheral blood, taken in a trial of Ad26.COV2.S vaccine versus placebo. The source of these receptors is a person between 18 and 60 years old who received the Ad26.COV2.S COVID-19 vaccine or a placebo.

The chain links TRBV10-3 to TRBJ2-1; TRBD2 aligns across 10 bases. V dropped 2 bases and J dropped 6; count of bases not matched to a gene: 10. The germline V gene has CDR1 ENHRY and CDR2 SYGVKD. This CDR3 has 17 amino acids. CDR3 coding DNA: TGTGCCATCAGTGAGGGAGCGGGAGGGCCATTGGTCAATGAGCAGTTCTTC. Its translation is CAISEGAGGPLVNEQFF.

The chain employs TRBV2 and TRBJ1-5, with D perhaps matching TRBD1 (6 bases). The CDR3 has 15 amino acids. V gave up 7 bases and J gave up 1 base, with 14 bases separating them. Germline V gene sequence: CDR1 SNHLY, CDR2 FYNNEI. The DNA for the CDR3 is TGTGCCAGCAACGGGGGCCGCGAGAGCAATCAGCCCCAGCATTTT. The encoded protein is CASNGGRESNQPQHF.

The V call is TRBV28, the J call TRBJ1-5; D remains unclear. The V gene's germline CDR1 is MDHEN and CDR2 SYDVKM. The CDR3 covers 13 residues. The germline V and J ends were trimmed by 6 bases and 4 bases, with 10 bases remaining between them. Here the CDR3 reads CASREPMNQPQHF. CDR3 sequence (DNA): TGTGCCAGCAGGGAACCGATGAATCAGCCCCAGCATTTT.

V and J are TRBV27 and TRBJ2-3; 8 bases fit TRBD2. The CDR3 loop spans 15 amino acids. With V trimmed by 7 bases and J by 2 bases, 8 bases remained unmatched. Germline lookup yields CDR1 MNHEY and CDR2 SMNVEV (reference sequence). This chain's CDR3 is CASTRAGGTTDTQYF. CDR3 nucleotides: TGTGCCAGCACGAGGGCGGGGGGTACCACAGATACGCAGTATTTT.

This clone was seen a handful of times. V gene TRBV4-1 combines with J gene TRBJ2-2; D uncertain. The CDR3 has 14 amino acids. The V gene lost 0 bases and the J gene lost 6 bases, with 8 bases spanning the gap. Germline-derived CDR1 and CDR2 are MGHRA and YSYEKL. The chain's CDR3 is CASSQDKSAGELFF. The CDR3 nucleotides read TGCGCCAGCAGCCAAGATAAGAGCGCCGGGGAGCTGTTTTTT.

The rearrangement links TRBV2 to TRBJ1-2; no reliable D call. Trimming cost V 2 bases and J 8 bases, with 6 bases left between them. This CDR3 has 11 amino acids. Germline V gene data show CDR1 as SNHLY and CDR2 as FYNNEI. The CDR3: CASSENGGYTF. In DNA form, the CDR3 reads TGTGCCAGCAGTGAAAATGGAGGCTACACCTTC.

The rearrangement joins TRBV5-5 to TRBJ2-1; unclear D gene. The CDR3 extends over 13 amino acids. V was trimmed by 7 bases and J by 6 bases, leaving 14 bases between them. Germline CDR1 SGHKS, CDR2 YYEKEE (reference sequence). The CDR3 is CASQVVVVNEQFF. The CDR3 nucleotides are TGTGCCAGCCAAGTGGTGGTGGTCAATGAGCAGTTCTTC.

The CDR3 DNA reads TGTGCCAGTAGTGGAGGTGGGGAGCAGTACGTC. Its protein product is CASSGGGEQYV. The V call is TRBV19, the J call TRBJ2-7; possibly TRBD2 for D (5 bases). Germline lookup yields CDR1 LNHDA and CDR2 SQIVND (reference sequence). V shed 5 bases and J shed 7 bases, with 9 bases lying between them. The CDR3 is 11 amino acids.

The rearrangement joins TRBV6-2 or TRBV6-3 to TRBJ2-1; D assignment may be TRBD1 or TRBD2 (6 bases each). Deletions cut 4 bases from V and 5 bases from J, with 12 bases between. This CDR3 is built from 14 residues. The germline gives CDR1 MNHEY, CDR2 SVGEGT. CDR3 residues: CASSFRGPHNEQFF. The CDR3 bases are TGTGCCAGCAGTTTTCGGGGGCCCCACAATGAGCAGTTCTTC.

The J gene is TRBJ2-4, the V gene TRBV4-3, with TRBD2 matching 11 bases. The CDR3 totals 17 residues. Germline CDR1 and CDR2: LGHNA and YSLEER. J lost 1 base, V lost 1 base, and 3 bases had no gene match. CDR3 in amino acids: CASSQAASGGAKNIQYF. CDR3 coding DNA: TGCGCCAGCAGCCAAGCGGCTAGCGGGGGGGCCAAAAACATTCAGTACTTC.

The V call is TRBV5-6, the J call TRBJ1-1; D is possibly TRBD1 (6 bases). V was cut by 0 bases and J by 3 bases, with 15 bases left in between. This CDR3 region has 16 residues. Germline V lookup: CDR1 SGHDT, CDR2 YYEEEE. The chain's CDR3 is CASSLGSGAWDTEAFF. CDR3 bases: TGTGCCAGCAGCTTGGGTTCAGGGGCGTGGGACACTGAAGCTTTCTTT.

The table lists this clone with a few counts. J is TRBJ2-7 and V is TRBV9; D call uncertain. V lost 0 bases, J lost 6 bases, and 22 bases lay in between. Germline-derived CDR1 and CDR2 are SGDLS and YYNGEE. This CDR3 has 17 amino acids. The CDR3 sequence is CASSVGSNIIPLSEQYF. The CDR3 bases are TGTGCCAGCAGCGTAGGGAGTAACATCATCCCTCTATCCGAGCAGTACTTC.

The chain carries TRBV15 and TRBJ1-5; D not resolved. The length of the CDR3 is 13 residues. V shed 1 base and J shed 6 bases, with 7 bases lying between them. Germline V gene lookup returns CDR1 LNHNV and CDR2 YYDKDF (reference sequence). CDR3 in amino acids: CATSRGGSQPQHF. As DNA, the CDR3 is TGTGCCACCAGCAGAGGAGGTTCTCAGCCCCAGCATTTT.

The chain uses TRBV5-4 and TRBJ1-5; 8 nucleotides align to TRBD1. Germline V lookup: CDR1 SGHNT, CDR2 YYREEE (reference sequence). The CDR3 contains 17 residues. V was pared by 0 bases and J by 0 bases, with 5 bases of the junction left unmatched. The CDR3 loop is CASSLVAGGSSNQPQHF. CDR3 bases: TGTGCCAGCAGCTTGGTGGCAGGGGGCTCTAGCAATCAGCCCCAGCATTTT.

The chain joins TRBV2 to TRBJ1-1, with D maybe TRBD1 (5 bases). The CDR3 spans 13 residues. Germline V gives CDR1 SNHLY, CDR2 FYNNEI. V lost 5 bases and J 1 base, leaving 8 bases between the germline ends. The CDR3 region has the DNA TGTGCCAGCAGTAGGGACGGGAACACTGAAGCTTTCTTT. Its protein product is CASSRDGNTEAFF.

The V call is TRBV5-1, the J call TRBJ1-2, with 7 bases aligning to TRBD1. The V gene end was trimmed by 4 bases and the J gene end by 6 bases; junction bases not matched to a gene: 9. From germline, CDR1 is SGHRS and CDR2 YFSETQ. This CDR3 contains 14 residues. Here the CDR3 reads CASSPRQGSDGYTF. Here the CDR3 DNA reads TGCGCCAGCAGCCCTAGACAGGGTTCAGATGGCTACACCTTC.

The V and J genes are TRBV9 and TRBJ1-5; 9 nucleotides align to TRBD1. From germline, CDR1 is SGDLS and CDR2 YYNGEE. V shed 3 bases and J 6 bases; nucleotides not matched to a gene: 4. This CDR3 region has 14 residues. This CDR3 is CASSAQGAGQPQHF. In DNA form, the CDR3 reads TGTGCCAGCAGCGCACAGGGGGCTGGTCAGCCCCAGCATTTT.

J is TRBJ2-5 and V is TRBV19; 7 nucleotides agree with TRBD1. Looked up from germline, CDR1 is LNHDA and CDR2 is SQIVND (reference sequence). The V gene end was trimmed by 2 bases and the J gene end by 5 bases; junction bases not matched to a gene: 8. The CDR3 has 15 residues. DNA for the CDR3: TGTGCCAGTAGTATAAGTTTAGGGGGCTGGGAGACCCAGTACTTC. This encodes CASSISLGGWETQYF.

The chain recombines TRBV2 with TRBJ1-1; D unresolved. From germline, CDR1 is SNHLY and CDR2 FYNNEI. Deletions cut 0 bases from V and 11 bases from J, with 10 bases between. This CDR3 has 12 residues. The CDR3 nucleotides are TGTGCCAGCAGTGAAGCGGCCATCACGGCTTTCTTT. Translating gives CASSEAAITAFF.

Comment on this clone: The same CDR3 arises from other DNA sequences in this sample as well. V is TRBV25-1 and J is TRBJ1-4, with 9 bases identical to TRBD1. V shed 3 bases and J 7 bases; nucleotides not matched to a gene: 6. The CDR3 spans 15 residues. Germline lookup yields CDR1 MGHDK and CDR2 SYGVNS. The CDR3 DNA reads as TGTGCCAGCAGTGACCCGGGACAGGGAGGTGAAAAACTGTTTTTT. Its translation is CASSDPGQGGEKLFF.